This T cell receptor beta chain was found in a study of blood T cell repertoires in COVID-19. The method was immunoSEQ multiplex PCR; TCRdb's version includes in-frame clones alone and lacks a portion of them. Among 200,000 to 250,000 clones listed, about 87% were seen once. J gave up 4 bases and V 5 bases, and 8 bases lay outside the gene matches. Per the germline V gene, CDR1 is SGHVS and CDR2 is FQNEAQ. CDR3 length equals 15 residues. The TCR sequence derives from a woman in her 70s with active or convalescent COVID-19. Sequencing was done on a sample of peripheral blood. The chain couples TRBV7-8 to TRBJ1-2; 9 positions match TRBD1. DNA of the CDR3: TGTGCCAGCAGCCCCCGGGACAGGGTCGTCTATGGCTACACCTTC. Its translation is CASSPRDRVVYGYTF.